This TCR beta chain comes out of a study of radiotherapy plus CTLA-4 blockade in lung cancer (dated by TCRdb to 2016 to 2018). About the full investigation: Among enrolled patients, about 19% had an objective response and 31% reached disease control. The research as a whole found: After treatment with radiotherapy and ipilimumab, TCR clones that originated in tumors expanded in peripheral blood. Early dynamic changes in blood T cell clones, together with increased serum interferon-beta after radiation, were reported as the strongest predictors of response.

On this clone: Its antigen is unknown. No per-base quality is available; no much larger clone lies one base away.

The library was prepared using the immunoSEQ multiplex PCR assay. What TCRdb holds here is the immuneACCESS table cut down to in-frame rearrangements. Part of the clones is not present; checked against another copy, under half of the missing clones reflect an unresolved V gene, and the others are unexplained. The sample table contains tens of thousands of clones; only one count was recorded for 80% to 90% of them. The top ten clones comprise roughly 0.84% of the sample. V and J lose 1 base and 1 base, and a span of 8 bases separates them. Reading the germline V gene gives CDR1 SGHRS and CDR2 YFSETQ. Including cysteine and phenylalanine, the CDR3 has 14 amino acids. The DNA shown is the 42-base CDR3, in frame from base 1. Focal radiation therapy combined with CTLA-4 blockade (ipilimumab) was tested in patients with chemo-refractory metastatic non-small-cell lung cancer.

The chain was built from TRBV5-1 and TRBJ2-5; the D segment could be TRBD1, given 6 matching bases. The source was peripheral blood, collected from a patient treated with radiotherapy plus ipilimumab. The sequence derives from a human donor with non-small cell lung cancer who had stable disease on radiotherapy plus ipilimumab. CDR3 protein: CASSLRTVQETQYF. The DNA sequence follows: TGCGCCAGCAGCTTGCGGACAGTCCAAGAGACCCAGTACTTC.